The subject of this entry is one T cell receptor (beta chain). No cognate antigen has been identified for it. Per-base quality was not reported, and no clone a single base away is much larger than it. These data come from a study of T cell responses to AZD1222 COVID-19 vaccine (dated by TCRdb to the early 2020s). Study-wide context: AZD1222 recipients with second doses at about 4 weeks or about 12 weeks were pooled, because spike-specific TCR depth and breadth did not differ between schedules. TCR sequencing covered about 230 trial participants: about 210 given two doses of AZD1222 and 26 given two doses of MenACWY control vaccine. Trial participants were enrolled by age into subgroups of 18-55, 56-69 and 70-plus years, and around 150, 28 and 57 TCR-sequenced participants, respectively, were included in these subgroups. The full study reports these points: The whole spike protein was spanned by vaccine-associated CD4 TCRs, and dominant responses were seen in regions 160-218 and 743-854. Because no day 14 peak-response samples were available, repertoires were characterized only after the peak T cell response. Participants were mostly white British and included more females than males, and it was suggested by the authors that clonal diversity may have been underestimated. In the small 56-69-year group, the increase in depth fell short of significance, most likely because of low power. After two AZD1222 doses, both the breadth and the depth of spike-specific TCRs were significantly higher than at day 0 and than in MenACWY recipients. Reportedly, almost half of the unique spike-specific TCRs recognized epitopes lying outside the regions that are mutated in the B.1.351 and B.1.1.7 variants. Conclusions about previously exposed vaccinees were limited because only 6 or 7 AZD1222 recipients were SARS-CoV-2 seropositive at baseline.

The CDR1 and CDR2 encoded by the germline V gene (reference sequence) are LNHDA and SQIVND. V lost 6 bases and J lost 6 bases, and the count of bases not matched to a germline gene is 7. Taken from cysteine to phenylalanine, the CDR3 has 16 residues. The CDR3 DNA has 48 bases and is translated from base 1. The time point label on this specimen signifies: baseline before first vaccination. Samples from vaccinated people were obtained from the UK trials COV001 and COV002, which included a single-blind randomized controlled phase 2/3 trial of AZD1222 (ChAdOx1 nCoV-19) in healthy adults. For TCRbeta chain sequencing, PBMC samples from trial participants were taken at day 0 and at day 28 after the second dose. The CDR3 regions of human TCRbeta chains were subjected to immunosequencing. From the authors' description of their analysis: Repertoire TCRs were checked for matches against a reference library of SARS-CoV-2-specific TCRs that had been generated using the MIRA antigen-specificity platform. Breadth meant the fraction of unique TCRs that were SARS-CoV-2-associated, whereas depth meant the fraction of total T cells that were SARS-CoV-2-associated. Using the MIRA data, each spike-specific TCR was assigned both to the spike region to which the TCR was reactive and to a CD4 or CD8 class. Log10-transformed breadth and depth values were compared by one-way ANOVA with Sidak's multiple comparisons tests. This immuneACCESS table, as held by TCRdb, lists in-frame sequences with V and J called but not all clones. Of the missing ones, under half trace to an unresolved V gene in checked studies; the others have no known cause. Clone size and V and J calls were adopted from that table, with D and trimming inferred from the DNA. The sample table contains over 120,000 clones; only one count was recorded for approximately 93% of them. The biggest ten clones account for about 5.1% of the sample.

The chain was built from TRBV19 and TRBJ2-1; TRBD2 matches 14 bases in the middle. The TCR sequence derives from an adult in good health. The specimen was peripheral blood, collected on day 0 of AZD1222 vaccination. The CDR3 protein sequence reads: CASSQTSGRASNEQFF. Read as DNA, the sequence is TGTGCCAGTAGCCAGACTAGCGGGAGGGCCTCCAATGAGCAGTTCTTC.